The rows below give T cell receptor beta chains drawn from one sample of a study of vaccination and CD4 T cells after COVID-19. No antigen is known for these receptors. One entry per CDR3 protein, called by TCRdb with MiXCR from the PCR reads. Among about 19,000 distinct CDR3 sequences listed, around 29% were seen once. The material sequenced was cultured CD4+ T cells from blood. Every receptor here comes from a human donor with COVID-19. Each CDR3 is given with its conserved first and last residue. A D gene is named only where the DNA matches it firmly. Expanded clones get a size class; other rows say once, few or many, or leave the size out.

>TRBV27|TRBJ1-2|.|.
CASSLAQGGVGYTF
TGTGCCAGCAGTTTAGCCCAGGGAGGCGTTGGCTACACCTTC
>TRBV20-1|TRBJ1-2|medium-sized|.
CSATANGYGYTF
TGCAGTGCTACCGCAAACGGGTATGGCTACACCTTC
>TRBV6-1|TRBJ2-7|.|TRBD1
CAISPGGYEQYF
TGTGCCATCAGCCCAGGGGGCTACGAGCAGTACTTC
>TRBV4-1|TRBJ2-3|.|TRBD1
CASSQVRTGGNTQYF
TGCGCCAGCAGCCAAGTCCGGACAGGGGGGAATACGCAGTATTTT
>TRBV20-1|TRBJ2-1|.|TRBD1
CSATSGTGYNEQFF
TGCAGTGCCACTTCCGGGACAGGGTACAATGAGCAGTTCTTC
>TRBV19|TRBJ1-2|.|.
CASSIRRQWGYGYTF
TGTGCCAGTAGTATTCGGAGACAGTGGGGCTATGGCTACACCTTC
>TRBV7-2|TRBJ2-3|.|.
CASSLAGGTDTQYF
TGTGCCAGCAGCTTAGCGGGGGGAACAGATACGCAGTATTTT
>TRBV9|TRBJ1-2|.|TRBD1
CASSVALGGQGFGGYTF
TGTGCCAGCAGCGTGGCCCTCGGGGGACAGGGTTTCGGGGGCTACACCTTC
>TRBV6-1|TRBJ2-5|.|.
CATRQAPGETQYF
TGTGCCACCAGACAGGCACCAGGGGAGACCCAGTACTTC
>TRBV4-1|TRBJ1-1|.|TRBD1
CASSRRTGGDTEAFF
TGCGCCAGCAGCCGGAGGACAGGGGGGGACACTGAAGCTTTCTTT
>TRBV27|TRBJ2-3|once|TRBD1
CASSLGQGALTDTQYF
TGTGCCAGCAGTTTGGGACAGGGGGCTTTAACAGATACGCAGTATTTT
>TRBV6-5|TRBJ1-5|.|TRBD1
CASSYSRTGGFQSQHF
TGTGCCAGCAGTTATTCGCGGACAGGGGGCTTTCAGTCCCAGCATTTT